The 8 T cell receptor beta chains given below trace back to one sample, sequenced in a study of graft-versus-host responses after intestinal transplantation. Generated by immunoSEQ multiplex PCR, the TCRdb table keeps only in-frame clones and is missing some. The sample records tens of thousands of clones, roughly 90% being singletons. Specimen: PBMCs, collected 524 days after transplant. The receptors here all came from a human patient who received an intestinal transplant, so some T cells may come from the graft donor.

The CDR3 nucleotides are TGTGCCAGCAAGACAAATGGATACAATTCACCCCTCCACTTT. Translated, it gives CASKTNGYNSPLHF. V is TRBV27 and J is TRBJ1-6, with D uncertain. Germline V CDR1 and CDR2: MNHEY, SMNVEV (reference sequence). The ends were cut back, 7 bases at V and 7 bases at J, with 14 bases in the middle. The CDR3 covers 14 residues.

The CDR3 DNA reads TGTGCCAGCAGCCAATCGAGGACTAGCTTTAGCTACGAGCAGTACTTC. Encoded protein: CASSQSRTSFSYEQYF. The chain carries TRBV11-1 and TRBJ2-7; TRBD2 matches at 8 bases. This CDR3 has 16 residues. CDR1 and CDR2 from the germline V gene are SGHAT and FQDESV (reference sequence). The trim removed 5 bases at V and 3 bases at J, leaving 12 bases unmatched.

This rearrangement joins TRBV19 to TRBJ2-5; D may correspond to TRBD1 or TRBD2 (5 bases each). In germline, CDR1 is LNHDA, CDR2 SQIVND (reference sequence). Trimming cost V 6 bases and J 2 bases, with 13 bases left between them. CDR3 size: 14 residues. The DNA of the CDR3 is TGTGCCAGTAGGCCGTCCGGGACGCAAGAGACCCAGTACTTC. Amino acid sequence: CASRPSGTQETQYF.

The rearrangement joins TRBV5-4 to TRBJ2-5, with 11 nucleotides matching TRBD1. The CDR3 totals 17 residues. CDR1 and CDR2 (germline): SGHNT, YYREEE (reference sequence). Germline trimming cut 0 bases from V and 5 bases from J; bases unmatched to any gene: 9. Written as DNA, the CDR3 is TGTGCCAGCAGCTTGGGAGTCGGACAGGGGGCTGGGGAGACCCAGTACTTC. Translating gives CASSLGVGQGAGETQYF.

This chain joins TRBV4-3 and TRBJ1-1; D possibly corresponds to TRBD1 (5 bases). In germline, CDR1 is LGHNA, CDR2 YSLEER. The V gene lost 0 bases and the J gene lost 3 bases, with 8 bases spanning the gap. This CDR3 contains 14 residues. CDR3 nucleotide sequence: TGCGCCAGCAGCCAAGAGGAGGGACACACTGAAGCTTTCTTT. This translates into CASSQEEGHTEAFF.

This chain connects TRBV5-1 to TRBJ2-2; 8 bases are a match to TRBD2. Germline CDR1 is SGHRS and CDR2 is YFSETQ. Losses at the gene ends were 0 bases for V and 5 bases for J; bases not matched to a gene: 6. The length of the CDR3 is 16 residues. This chain's CDR3 is CASSLGSGSTTGELFF. Written as DNA, the CDR3 is TGCGCCAGCAGCTTGGGAAGCGGGAGTACGACCGGGGAGCTGTTTTTT.

The chain has TRBV5-1 and TRBJ1-2, with D hard to call. This CDR3 spans 15 amino acids. V lost 2 bases and J 4 bases, leaving 15 bases between the germline ends. CDR1 is SGHRS, CDR2 YFSETQ, per germline. Written as DNA, the CDR3 is TGCGCCAGCAGCTTCGTGGCAAATACCCTCTATGGCTACACCTTC. This encodes CASSFVANTLYGYTF.

Only a few counts were recorded for this clone. V gene TRBV19 combines with J gene TRBJ2-1; 7 bases line up with TRBD2. Germline V gene sequence: CDR1 LNHDA, CDR2 SQIVND (reference sequence). J lost 4 bases, V lost 8 bases, and 11 bases had no gene match. CDR3 length: 15 residues. The chain's CDR3 is CASRRVASGYNEQFF. The CDR3, as DNA: TGTGCCAGTCGCCGGGTGGCTAGCGGTTACAATGAGCAGTTCTTC.